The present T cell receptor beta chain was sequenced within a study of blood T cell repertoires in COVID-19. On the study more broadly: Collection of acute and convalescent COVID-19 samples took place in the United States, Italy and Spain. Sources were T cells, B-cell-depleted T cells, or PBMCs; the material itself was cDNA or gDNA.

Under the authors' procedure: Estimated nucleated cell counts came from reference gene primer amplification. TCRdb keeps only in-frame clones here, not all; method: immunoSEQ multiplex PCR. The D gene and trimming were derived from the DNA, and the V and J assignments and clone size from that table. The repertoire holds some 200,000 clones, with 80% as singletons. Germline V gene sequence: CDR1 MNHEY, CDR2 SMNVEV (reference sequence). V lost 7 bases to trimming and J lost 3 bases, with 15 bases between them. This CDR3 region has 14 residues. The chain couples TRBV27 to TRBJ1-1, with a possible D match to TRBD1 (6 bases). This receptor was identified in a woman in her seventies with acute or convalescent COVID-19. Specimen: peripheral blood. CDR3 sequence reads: CASTPQQGYTEAFF. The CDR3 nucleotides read TGTGCCAGCACCCCGCAGCAGGGGTACACTGAAGCTTTCTTT.